The table lists the clone carrying this TCR beta chain with a count of one. Its antigen is undetermined. This entry belongs to a study of shared clonotypes between healthy human individuals. Whole-study findings and limits: Genetic and exposure-history diversity was limited by the few donors.

Every donor, a Caucasian adult, lived in Nashville, Tennessee. The split of CD4+ cells yielded CD45RA+ naive and CD45RA-negative memory subsets. Assay used: immunoSEQ multiplex PCR; TCRdb lists only in-frame clones, some missing. The table lists approximately 2.5 million clones, 90% to 95% of them singletons. Trimming cost V 3 bases and J 1 base; bases outside gene matches: 3. This CDR3 has 15 residues. The germline V gene has CDR1 SGHDT and CDR2 YYEEEE. The material sequenced was naive CD4+ T cells from PBMCs. Subset denoted: CD45RA+ positively selected. The V and J genes are TRBV5-6 and TRBJ2-4; 8 bases map to TRBD1. The origin of this receptor is a young man in good health. Some clones in this sample may be carry-over from other donors' samples. The DNA for the CDR3 is TGTGCCAGCAGCTCCTCAGGGGGCGCCAAAAACATTCAGTACTTC. It codes for CASSSSGGAKNIQYF.